The rows below give T cell receptor beta chains drawn from one sample of a study of blood T cell repertoires in COVID-19. Repertoires were generated with immunoSEQ multiplex PCR, while TCRdb's copy carries only in-frame clones and drops some. The sample records 100,000 to 150,000 clones, 80% being singletons. The sequencing sample was made of peripheral blood. These receptors originate from a man between 60 and 70 years old with active or convalescent COVID-19. Each CDR3 is given with its conserved first and last residue. Each record gives: D gene, CDR3 length, V gene, clone size, J gene, CDR3 DNA, CDR3 protein. A D gene is named only where the DNA matches it firmly. Only some rows state a clone size, as once, few, many or a class for expanded clones.

d_call: .; cdr3_length: 12; v_call: TRBV27; clone_size: once; j_call: TRBJ2-5; cdr3_nt: TGTGCCAGCGGCCTAGGTGGGGAGACCCAGTACTTC; cdr3_aa: CASGLGGETQYF
d_call: .; cdr3_length: 13; v_call: TRBV5-1; clone_size: .; j_call: TRBJ1-3; cdr3_nt: TGCGCCAGCAGCTCAGGTTCGGGAAACACCATATATTTT; cdr3_aa: CASSSGSGNTIYF
d_call: TRBD1; cdr3_length: 16; v_call: TRBV6-6; clone_size: once; j_call: TRBJ1-6; cdr3_nt: TGTGCCAGCAGTCCACCCCTTACAGGGGCCAATTCACCCCTCCACTTT; cdr3_aa: CASSPPLTGANSPLHF
d_call: TRBD1; cdr3_length: 13; v_call: TRBV7-3; clone_size: .; j_call: TRBJ2-5; cdr3_nt: TGTGCCAGCAGCCAATACAGGGGAGAGACCCAGTACTTC; cdr3_aa: CASSQYRGETQYF
d_call: TRBD1; cdr3_length: 17; v_call: TRBV5-5; clone_size: .; j_call: TRBJ2-2; cdr3_nt: TGTGCCAGCAGCTACCTCCGAGGGACAGGAGACACCGGGGAGCTGTTTTTT; cdr3_aa: CASSYLRGTGDTGELFF
d_call: .; cdr3_length: 13; v_call: TRBV5-4; clone_size: few; j_call: TRBJ2-6; cdr3_nt: TGTGCCAGCAGCCCCGGTGGGGCCAACGTCCTGACTTTC; cdr3_aa: CASSPGGANVLTF
d_call: .; cdr3_length: 16; v_call: TRBV24-1; clone_size: few; j_call: TRBJ2-5; cdr3_nt: TGTGCCACCAGTGATTTCAAGGGGGTCTCGGGAGAGACCCAGTACTTC; cdr3_aa: CATSDFKGVSGETQYF
d_call: TRBD1; cdr3_length: 14; v_call: TRBV29-1; clone_size: .; j_call: TRBJ2-5; cdr3_nt: TGCAGCGATATACAGGGGACGGTTGAAGAGACCCAGTACTTC; cdr3_aa: CSDIQGTVEETQYF
d_call: TRBD2; cdr3_length: 15; v_call: TRBV11-3; clone_size: .; j_call: TRBJ2-7; cdr3_nt: TGTGCCAGCAGGGCCGGACTAGCGGGTAGCTACGAGCAGTACTTC; cdr3_aa: CASRAGLAGSYEQYF
d_call: TRBD2; cdr3_length: 15; v_call: TRBV7-6; clone_size: few; j_call: TRBJ2-1; cdr3_nt: TGTGCCAGCAGCGCCGGACTAGCGGAGAGGAATGAGCAGTTCTTC; cdr3_aa: CASSAGLAERNEQFF
d_call: .; cdr3_length: 14; v_call: TRBV6-6; clone_size: .; j_call: TRBJ2-7; cdr3_nt: TGTGCCAGCAGTTTCGCGGCGGACACCTACGAGCAGTACTTC; cdr3_aa: CASSFAADTYEQYF
d_call: .; cdr3_length: 14; v_call: TRBV28; clone_size: .; j_call: TRBJ2-7; cdr3_nt: TGTGCCAGCAGTTTCCCAACCGGGAACTACGAGCAGTACTTC; cdr3_aa: CASSFPTGNYEQYF
d_call: .; cdr3_length: 12; v_call: TRBV25-1; clone_size: few; j_call: TRBJ2-3; cdr3_nt: TGTGCCAGCAGTGGCGCCACAGATACGCAGTATTTT; cdr3_aa: CASSGATDTQYF
d_call: .; cdr3_length: 15; v_call: TRBV10-3; clone_size: few; j_call: TRBJ2-1; cdr3_nt: TGTGCCATCAGCCCCACGGTGGAGCCGATGGGTGAGCAGTTCTTC; cdr3_aa: CAISPTVEPMGEQFF
d_call: .; cdr3_length: 14; v_call: TRBV7-8; clone_size: once; j_call: TRBJ2-2; cdr3_nt: TGTGCCAGCAGCCGGGACCGGGGCACCGGGGAGCTGTTTTTT; cdr3_aa: CASSRDRGTGELFF
d_call: .; cdr3_length: 13; v_call: TRBV5-4; clone_size: once; j_call: TRBJ2-1; cdr3_nt: TGTGCCAGCAGCTTGGCCGACTCCAATGAGCAGTTCTTC; cdr3_aa: CASSLADSNEQFF
d_call: .; cdr3_length: 14; v_call: TRBV5-1; clone_size: few; j_call: TRBJ1-4; cdr3_nt: TGCGCCAGCAGCTTAGGACAGAGGGGTGAAAAACTGTTTTTT; cdr3_aa: CASSLGQRGEKLFF
d_call: .; cdr3_length: 15; v_call: TRBV7-2; clone_size: .; j_call: TRBJ1-1; cdr3_nt: TGTGCCAGCAGCCTCAGCGGAGTTTTGAACACTGAAGCTTTCTTT; cdr3_aa: CASSLSGVLNTEAFF
d_call: .; cdr3_length: 17; v_call: TRBV28; clone_size: .; j_call: TRBJ2-7; cdr3_nt: TGTGCCAGCACCCCTCCCCCCGGTAACAGGGTAAACTACGAGCAGTACTTC; cdr3_aa: CASTPPPGNRVNYEQYF
d_call: .; cdr3_length: 13; v_call: TRBV18; clone_size: .; j_call: TRBJ1-1; cdr3_nt: TGTGCCAGCTCACCAAACAGGGACACTGAAGCTTTCTTT; cdr3_aa: CASSPNRDTEAFF
d_call: .; cdr3_length: 14; v_call: TRBV21-1; clone_size: .; j_call: TRBJ1-1; cdr3_nt: TGTGCCAGCAGCCCTCGACAGGGGGCAGAGGAAGCTTTCTTT; cdr3_aa: CASSPRQGAEEAFF
d_call: .; cdr3_length: 13; v_call: TRBV7-3; clone_size: once; j_call: TRBJ2-1; cdr3_nt: TGTGCCAGCAGCCCCTACCCAGCAGGTGAGCAGTTCTTC; cdr3_aa: CASSPYPAGEQFF
d_call: .; cdr3_length: 13; v_call: TRBV7-2; clone_size: .; j_call: TRBJ1-1; cdr3_nt: TGTGCCAGCAGCATAGGCGGTGGGACTGAAGCTTTCTTT; cdr3_aa: CASSIGGGTEAFF
d_call: .; cdr3_length: 13; v_call: TRBV3-1/TRBV3-2; clone_size: .; j_call: TRBJ2-7; cdr3_nt: TGTGCCAGCAGCCAAGTGGCGGGCTACGAGCAGTACTTC; cdr3_aa: CASSQVAGYEQYF
d_call: .; cdr3_length: 14; v_call: TRBV6-5; clone_size: .; j_call: TRBJ1-4; cdr3_nt: TGTGCCAGCAGTTACTCGACAGGAAAAGAAAAACTGTTTTTT; cdr3_aa: CASSYSTGKEKLFF
d_call: .; cdr3_length: 12; v_call: TRBV28; clone_size: .; j_call: TRBJ1-5; cdr3_nt: TGTGCCAGCACCTACAGGGATCAGCCCCAGCATTTT; cdr3_aa: CASTYRDQPQHF
d_call: .; cdr3_length: 11; v_call: TRBV7-8; clone_size: .; j_call: TRBJ2-7; cdr3_nt: TGTGCCAGCAGCCCCGCCTACGAGCAGTACTTC; cdr3_aa: CASSPAYEQYF
d_call: .; cdr3_length: 15; v_call: TRBV9; clone_size: .; j_call: TRBJ2-7; cdr3_nt: TGTGCCAGCAGCGTAGCTCCCCAGGATCCCTACGAGCAGTACTTC; cdr3_aa: CASSVAPQDPYEQYF
d_call: .; cdr3_length: 15; v_call: TRBV10-3; clone_size: .; j_call: TRBJ2-6; cdr3_nt: TGTGCCCATACAGCAGGGGAGTCTGGGGCCAACGTCCTGACTTTC; cdr3_aa: CAHTAGESGANVLTF
d_call: TRBD2; cdr3_length: 14; v_call: TRBV5-1; clone_size: .; j_call: TRBJ2-7; cdr3_nt: TGCGCCAGCAGCGAGGGCGGGAGCTCCTACGAGCAGTACTTC; cdr3_aa: CASSEGGSSYEQYF
d_call: .; cdr3_length: 12; v_call: TRBV7-2; clone_size: few; j_call: TRBJ2-1; cdr3_nt: TGTGCCAGCAGCTTATACGCTAGCGTGCAGTTCTTC; cdr3_aa: CASSLYASVQFF
d_call: .; cdr3_length: 12; v_call: TRBV2; clone_size: .; j_call: TRBJ2-7; cdr3_nt: TGTGCCAGCAGTGCACGAGCGCTTCAGCAGTACTTC; cdr3_aa: CASSARALQQYF
d_call: .; cdr3_length: 14; v_call: TRBV7-9; clone_size: few; j_call: TRBJ1-1; cdr3_nt: TGTGCCAGCACCACGACGGGAGGTGGCACTGAAGCTTTCTTT; cdr3_aa: CASTTTGGGTEAFF
d_call: .; cdr3_length: 14; v_call: TRBV25-1; clone_size: once; j_call: TRBJ1-4; cdr3_nt: TGTGCCAGCAGTGAAGAGGGAACTAATGAAAAACTGTTTTTT; cdr3_aa: CASSEEGTNEKLFF
d_call: .; cdr3_length: 14; v_call: TRBV5-8; clone_size: .; j_call: TRBJ1-1; cdr3_nt: TGTGCCAGCAGTACCTATACAGAGAACACTGAAGCTTTCTTT; cdr3_aa: CASSTYTENTEAFF
d_call: .; cdr3_length: 17; v_call: TRBV4-1; clone_size: .; j_call: TRBJ2-4; cdr3_nt: TGCGCCAGCAGTCAGGGGTCGGCGAATATGGCCAAAAACATTCAGTACTTC; cdr3_aa: CASSQGSANMAKNIQYF
d_call: .; cdr3_length: 13; v_call: TRBV10-3; clone_size: .; j_call: TRBJ2-7; cdr3_nt: TGTGCCATTTCTTCAGGGATCCTCTACGAGCAGTACTTC; cdr3_aa: CAISSGILYEQYF
d_call: TRBD2; cdr3_length: 13; v_call: TRBV24-1; clone_size: once; j_call: TRBJ2-1; cdr3_nt: TGTGCCACCCGGACTAGCGGGAGAAATGAGCAGTTCTTC; cdr3_aa: CATRTSGRNEQFF
d_call: .; cdr3_length: 16; v_call: TRBV28; clone_size: .; j_call: TRBJ1-4; cdr3_nt: TGTGCCAGCACGCCTAGCCCCGGGGCAACTAATGAAAAACTGTTTTTT; cdr3_aa: CASTPSPGATNEKLFF
d_call: .; cdr3_length: 13; v_call: TRBV6-4; clone_size: .; j_call: TRBJ2-7; cdr3_nt: TGTGCCAGCAGTGGGGCTCCAGGGTACGAGCAGTACTTC; cdr3_aa: CASSGAPGYEQYF
d_call: .; cdr3_length: 12; v_call: TRBV19; clone_size: .; j_call: TRBJ2-1; cdr3_nt: TGTGCCAGTAGTCCACAGGGTCCTGAGCAGTTCTTC; cdr3_aa: CASSPQGPEQFF
d_call: .; cdr3_length: 14; v_call: TRBV5-4; clone_size: .; j_call: TRBJ1-1; cdr3_nt: TGTGCCAGCAGCCCAGACAGTCCCACCCCTGAAGCTTTCTTT; cdr3_aa: CASSPDSPTPEAFF
d_call: TRBD1; cdr3_length: 15; v_call: TRBV3-1/TRBV3-2; clone_size: .; j_call: TRBJ1-3; cdr3_nt: TGTGCCAGCAGCCGGGACAGGGTAAAAGGAAACACCATATATTTT; cdr3_aa: CASSRDRVKGNTIYF
d_call: .; cdr3_length: 14; v_call: TRBV11-1; clone_size: .; j_call: TRBJ2-1; cdr3_nt: TGTGCCAGCAGCTTCGGTGGACTTAACAATGAGCAGTTCTTC; cdr3_aa: CASSFGGLNNEQFF
d_call: .; cdr3_length: 14; v_call: TRBV6-6; clone_size: .; j_call: TRBJ1-5; cdr3_nt: TGTGCCAGCAGTTACGACAGTAGCAATCAGCCCCAGCATTTT; cdr3_aa: CASSYDSSNQPQHF
d_call: .; cdr3_length: 12; v_call: TRBV30; clone_size: .; j_call: TRBJ2-7; cdr3_nt: TGTGCCTGGAGTGACAATTTCTACGAGCAGTACTTC; cdr3_aa: CAWSDNFYEQYF
d_call: .; cdr3_length: 16; v_call: TRBV5-4; clone_size: .; j_call: TRBJ2-2; cdr3_nt: TGTGCCAGCAGCCCCAACCCAGCGGGCAACACCGGGGAGCTGTTTTTT; cdr3_aa: CASSPNPAGNTGELFF
d_call: .; cdr3_length: 15; v_call: TRBV3-1/TRBV3-2; clone_size: .; j_call: TRBJ2-1; cdr3_nt: TGTGCCAGCAGCCGGTCAATCGAGGCTCACAATGAGCAGTTCTTC; cdr3_aa: CASSRSIEAHNEQFF
d_call: TRBD1; cdr3_length: 13; v_call: TRBV12-3/TRBV12-4; clone_size: .; j_call: TRBJ1-2; cdr3_nt: TGTGCCAGCAGCCTACAGGGGAACTATGGCTACACCTTC; cdr3_aa: CASSLQGNYGYTF
d_call: .; cdr3_length: 11; v_call: TRBV12-3/TRBV12-4; clone_size: .; j_call: TRBJ1-2; cdr3_nt: TGTGCCAGCAGGGGCCAGGCGAACTACACCTTC; cdr3_aa: CASRGQANYTF
d_call: TRBD1; cdr3_length: 17; v_call: TRBV5-1; clone_size: .; j_call: TRBJ2-2; cdr3_nt: TGCGCCAGCAGCTTGGGTGTTATCGGACAGGGGTTCCGGGAGCTGTTTTTT; cdr3_aa: CASSLGVIGQGFRELFF
d_call: TRBD1; cdr3_length: 15; v_call: TRBV4-3; clone_size: .; j_call: TRBJ1-2; cdr3_nt: TGCGCCAGCAGCTATAATACAGGGGGCGGCTATGGCTACACCTTC; cdr3_aa: CASSYNTGGGYGYTF
d_call: .; cdr3_length: 17; v_call: TRBV3-1/TRBV3-2; clone_size: .; j_call: TRBJ2-7; cdr3_nt: TGTGCCAGCAGCCAAGATTACGGAGGGACTCCAGCCTACGAGCAGTACTTC; cdr3_aa: CASSQDYGGTPAYEQYF